The 25 T cell receptor beta chains reported below all come from one sample, sequenced in a study of cytomegalovirus exposure and HLA in healthy donors. The PCR used 60 Vbeta and 13 Jbeta primers. Here immunoSEQ multiplex PCR was the method, and the copy in TCRdb shows in-frame clones only, minus some. The repertoire table contains 150,000 to 200,000 clones. Input material: PBMCs. The source is a man under 40 in good health and CMV-seronegative.

The chain uses TRBV19 and TRBJ2-5; maybe TRBD1 (6 bases). In germline, CDR1 is LNHDA, CDR2 SQIVND (reference sequence). V dropped 4 bases and J dropped 5 bases, with 14 bases sitting between them. This CDR3 is 14 amino acids long. The CDR3 spells CASSTSTGRETQYF. CDR3 coding DNA: TGTGCCAGTAGTACCTCCACAGGGCGGGAGACCCAGTACTTC.

This chain connects TRBV28 to TRBJ1-2; D perhaps matches TRBD1 (5 bases). Deletions cut 2 bases from V and 0 bases from J, with 10 bases between. Germline CDR1 reads MDHEN; CDR2 reads SYDVKM. The CDR3 covers 15 residues. In DNA, the CDR3 is TGTGCCAGCAGTTTACAGGGAAGATCTAACTATGGCTACACCTTC. This translates into CASSLQGRSNYGYTF.

The CDR3 DNA reads as TGCGCCAGCAGCCAGGCTGGGTCAGGTTACAATGAGCAGTTCTTC. Translating gives CASSQAGSGYNEQFF. The chain joins TRBV4-1 to TRBJ2-1; D is undetermined. Deletions cut 3 bases from V and 4 bases from J, with 13 bases between. The germline V gene has CDR1 MGHRA and CDR2 YSYEKL. The CDR3 spans 15 residues.

The CDR3 region is CASSPGRGQGTYGYTF. The CDR3 bases are TGCGCCAGCAGCCCGGGCCGGGGACAGGGGACTTACGGCTACACCTTC. The chain is built from TRBV4-1 and TRBJ1-2, with 10 bases lining up with TRBD1. From germline, CDR1 is MGHRA and CDR2 YSYEKL. The CDR3 covers 16 residues. V was pared by 4 bases and J by 8 bases, with 13 bases of the junction left unmatched.

The rearrangement links TRBV7-2 to TRBJ2-2, with 10 nucleotides matching TRBD2. The germline CDR1 and CDR2 sequences are SGHTA and FQGNSA. This CDR3 spans 17 amino acids. Germline trimming cut 2 bases from V and 0 bases from J; bases unmatched to any gene: 3. Written as DNA, the CDR3 is TGTGCCAGCAGCTTATTTCTAGCGGGAGCGAACACCGGGGAGCTGTTTTTT. This codes for CASSLFLAGANTGELFF.

This chain uses TRBV19 with TRBJ1-1, with 7 bases lining up with TRBD1. The V segment lost 2 bases and the J segment 10 bases; nucleotides outside the gene matches: 22. The CDR3 spans 18 residues. CDR1 is LNHDA and CDR2 is SQIVND in the germline V gene (reference sequence). The CDR3, as DNA: TGTGCCAGTAGTATACCACGCGTCCGGCGGACAGGAAATCACCGAGCTTTCTTT. Its protein product is CASSIPRVRRTGNHRAFF.

The J gene is TRBJ1-2, the V gene TRBV18; TRBD1 aligns across 9 bases. With 1 base clipped from V and 5 bases from J, the junction kept 5 bases outside the gene matches. CDR1 KGHSH and CDR2 LQKENI come from the germline V gene. The CDR3 extends over 15 amino acids. CDR3 sequence: CASSPQPGQGYGYTF. CDR3 bases: TGTGCCAGCTCACCACAGCCCGGACAGGGGTATGGCTACACCTTC. The whole variable domain, filled in from reference TRBV18 and TRBJ1-2, reads NAGVMQNPRHLVRRRGQEARLRCSPMKGHSHVYWYRQLPEEGLKFMVYLQKENIIDESGMPKERFSAEFPKEGPSILRIQQVVRGDSAAYFCASSPQPGQGYGYTFGSGTRLTVV.

This chain uses TRBV7-6 with TRBJ1-1; perhaps TRBD1 as D (5 bases). CDR1 is SGHVS and CDR2 is FNYEAQ in the germline V gene. This CDR3 spans 15 amino acids. Trimming left V 5 bases short and J 2 bases short, with 15 bases between. CDR3 loop: CASSPRQQSNTEAFF. The CDR3 nucleotides read TGTGCCAGCAGCCCGAGACAGCAGAGTAACACTGAAGCTTTCTTT.

The chain links TRBV13 to TRBJ2-3; TRBD1 matches at 10 bases. The germline V gene has CDR1 PRHDT and CDR2 FYEKMQ (reference sequence). The CDR3 is 15 residues long. V trimming: 3 bases; J trimming: 3 bases; junction bases outside the gene matches: 3. Here the CDR3 reads CASSFRQGATDTQYF. CDR3 coding DNA: TGTGCCAGCAGCTTCCGACAGGGGGCTACAGATACGCAGTATTTT. The whole variable domain, filled in from reference TRBV13 and TRBJ2-3, reads AAGVIQSPRHLIKEKRETATLKCYPIPRHDTVYWYQQGPGQDPQFLISFYEKMQSDKGSIPDRFSAQQFSDYHSELNMSSLELGDSALYFCASSFRQGATDTQYFGPGTRLTVL.

This chain links TRBV19 with TRBJ1-2, with a possible D match to TRBD1 (6 bases). Germline V gene data show CDR1 as LNHDA and CDR2 as SQIVND (reference sequence). V was clipped by 6 bases and J by 8 bases, with 16 bases between them. The CDR3 consists of 13 residues. CDR3 in DNA: TGTGCCAGTAGGAAAGAGGGGGAGCGCGGCTACACCTTC. Translation gives CASRKEGERGYTF.

The V gene is TRBV20-1, the J gene TRBJ2-1; D gene ambiguous. Trimming shortened V by 0 bases and J by 10 bases, and 7 bases separated the two germline ends. CDR1 is DFQATT and CDR2 is SNEGSKA in the germline V gene (reference sequence). CDR3 length: 11 residues. In nucleotides, the CDR3 is TGCAGTGCTAGAGATCATCCAGAGCAGTTCTTC. Translated, it gives CSARDHPEQFF.

The chain carries TRBV5-4 and TRBJ2-7; TRBD2 might be the D (7 bases). The V end was cut by 4 bases, the J end by 3 bases, with 17 bases between. Germline V lookup: CDR1 SGHNT, CDR2 YYREEE (reference sequence). The CDR3 has 15 residues. CDR3 bases: TGTGCCAGCAGCCCCGGCGGGGGCATACTCTACGAGCAGTACTTC. Translating gives CASSPGGGILYEQYF.

The CDR3 here is CASSQDRGHEKLFF. In nucleotides, the CDR3 is TGTGCCAGCAGCCAGGACAGGGGACATGAAAAACTGTTTTTT. The rearrangement links TRBV11-2 to TRBJ1-4, with 9 bases identical to TRBD1. The CDR3 consists of 14 residues. The J segment lost 6 bases and the V segment lost 5 bases, leaving 4 bases of the junction unmatched. Germline CDR1 reads SGHAT; CDR2 reads FQNNGV. Based on the CDR3 plus reference TRBV11-2 and TRBJ1-4, the full variable domain is EAGVAQSPRYKIIEKRQSVAFWCNPISGHATLYWYQQILGQGPKLLIQFQNNGVVDDSQLPKDRFSAERLKGVDSTLKIQPAKLEDSAVYLCASSQDRGHEKLFFGSGTQLSVL.

This CDR3 reads CASSLSGTSGTYEQYF. DNA of the CDR3: TGTGCCAGCAGTTTATCGGGGACTAGCGGGACCTACGAGCAGTACTTC. The V call is TRBV28, the J call TRBJ2-7, with 13 bases identical to TRBD2. The CDR3 runs 16 residues. Germline V gene lookup returns CDR1 MDHEN and CDR2 SYDVKM. The V segment lost 1 base and the J segment 2 bases; nucleotides outside the gene matches: 2.

This chain connects TRBV19 to TRBJ1-1; TRBD1 is a possible D gene (6 bases). CDR3 size: 14 residues. Germline V gene sequence: CDR1 LNHDA, CDR2 SQIVND (reference sequence). V was pared by 6 bases and J by 0 bases, with 11 bases between. CDR3 DNA: TGTGCCAGTAGGCGCGACAGGCTGAACACTGAAGCTTTCTTT. It translates to CASRRDRLNTEAFF.

Details on this clone: At one boundary the junction diverges from the germline segment, which might be a read error. CDR3 region: CASRLEQVNQPQHF. Written as DNA, the CDR3 is TGTGCCAGCAGGTTGGAACAGGTCAATCAGCCCCAGCATTTT. The chain joins TRBV5-8 to TRBJ1-5, with a possible D match to TRBD1 (5 bases). The CDR3 sequence is 14 residues long. Germline CDR1 reads SGHTS; CDR2 reads YDEGEE.

The rearrangement joins TRBV6-5 to TRBJ1-5, with D perhaps matching TRBD1 (5 bases). This CDR3 is built from 14 residues. Germline-derived CDR1 and CDR2 are MNHEY and SVGAGI. V was cut by 2 bases and J by 6 bases, with 11 bases left in between. Written as DNA, the CDR3 is TGTGCCAGCAGTTACGGAGGGGTCGGTCAGCCCCAGCATTTT. Translated: CASSYGGVGQPQHF.

This sequence joins TRBV6-1 and TRBJ2-1; tentative D call: TRBD2 (6 bases). V was pared by 4 bases and J by 9 bases, with 19 bases between. The CDR3 runs to 15 residues. In germline, CDR1 is MNHNS, CDR2 SASEGT. CDR3 nucleotide sequence: TGTGCCAGCAGTGCCACGATGACTAGTCAGGGTGAGCAGTTCTTC. The encoded protein is CASSATMTSQGEQFF.

The DNA of the CDR3 is TGTGCCAGCAGTAACCAAATAAACCTAAGCTACGAGCAGTACTTC. This codes for CASSNQINLSYEQYF. This chain joins TRBV6-5 and TRBJ2-7, with D uncertain. The CDR3 runs to 15 residues. Trimming cost V 5 bases and J 3 bases, with 17 bases left between them. CDR1 MNHEY and CDR2 SVGAGI come from the germline V gene.

The chain uses TRBV7-8 and TRBJ1-5; perhaps TRBD1 as D (5 bases). Germline assignment: CDR1 SGHVS and CDR2 FQNEAQ. The CDR3 has 16 amino acids. The germline V and J ends were trimmed by 2 bases and 0 bases, with 11 bases remaining between them. CDR3 amino acids: CASSLRDSNSNQPQHF. Written as DNA, the CDR3 is TGTGCCAGCAGCTTACGTGACAGTAATAGCAATCAGCCCCAGCATTTT.

The rearrangement links TRBV18 to TRBJ1-6; 8 bases agree with TRBD1. V gave up 4 bases and J gave up 9 bases; unmatched junction bases: 8. The CDR3 is made up of 15 amino acids. Germline V gene data show CDR1 as KGHSH and CDR2 as LQKENI. This CDR3 is CASSRTDRAGSPLHF. CDR3 in DNA: TGTGCCAGCTCACGTACGGACAGGGCTGGTTCACCCCTCCACTTT.

The chain recombines TRBV10-3 with TRBJ2-7; 9 bases line up with TRBD2. After removal of 2 bases from V and 4 bases from J, the junction contained 15 bases not matched to a gene. The CDR3 spans 18 residues. Germline values: CDR1 ENHRY, CDR2 SYGVKD. CDR3 protein: CAISETVWREGQRYEQYF. The CDR3 nucleotides are TGTGCCATCAGTGAGACGGTTTGGCGGGAGGGCCAAAGGTACGAGCAGTACTTC.

The rearrangement joins TRBV9 to TRBJ2-5; TRBD2 agrees at 8 bases. Germline V lookup: CDR1 SGDLS, CDR2 YYNGEE. V lost 0 bases and J lost 4; bases outside the gene matches: 11. This CDR3 comprises 17 residues. The DNA for the CDR3 is TGTGCCAGCAGCGTAGGTAGTTGGGGACTAGGAAGAGAGACCCAGTACTTC. It codes for CASSVGSWGLGRETQYF.

This chain links TRBV7-9 with TRBJ2-7, with D maybe TRBD2 (6 bases). Trimming pared 3 bases from V and 0 bases from J, leaving 12 bases between. Germline assignment: CDR1 SEHNR and CDR2 FQNEAQ (reference sequence). The CDR3 consists of 15 residues. CDR3 sequence: CASSFRDWSSYEQYF. In DNA form, the CDR3 reads TGTGCCAGCAGCTTCCGGGACTGGAGCTCCTACGAGCAGTACTTC. The full variable domain, its missing parts supplied by reference TRBV7-9 and TRBJ2-7, is DTGVSQNPRHKITKRGQNVTFRCDPISEHNRLYWYRQTLGQGPEFLTYFQNEAQLEKSRLLSDRFSAERPKGSFSTLEIQRTEQGDSAMYLCASSFRDWSSYEQYFGPGTRLTVT.

This chain uses TRBV25-1 with TRBJ1-2; 8 positions agree with TRBD1. Germline trimming cut 1 base from V and 8 bases from J; bases unmatched to any gene: 9. Germline V gives CDR1 MGHDK, CDR2 SYGVNS. This CDR3 comprises 15 residues. This CDR3 reads CASSESRTGFDGYTF. The CDR3 DNA is TGTGCCAGCAGTGAATCCAGGACAGGGTTTGACGGCTACACCTTC.